The 26 T cell receptor beta chains below were found in one sample sequenced in a study of T cell changes during pregnancy in multiple sclerosis. TCRdb keeps only in-frame clones here, not all; method: immunoSEQ multiplex PCR. The sample has about 77,000 clones, about 92% seen once. Sequencing used peripheral blood, obtained after pregnancy. Source of these receptors: a female donor in good health, enrolled as a control in a pregnancy study.

J is TRBJ1-6 and V is TRBV9; D is uncertain. V gave up 4 bases and J gave up 4 bases, with 9 bases separating them. This CDR3 has 14 amino acids. From germline, CDR1 is SGDLS and CDR2 YYNGEE. CDR3 in DNA: TGTGCCAGCAGCCTCCGGGAGTATAATTCACCCCTCCACTTT. This codes for CASSLREYNSPLHF.

This clone was counted between two and nine times. V is TRBV10-1 and J is TRBJ1-1, with 11 bases fitting TRBD1. CDR1 WNHNN and CDR2 SYGVQD come from the germline V gene (reference sequence). Unmatched junction bases numbered 6, after V lost 5 bases and J lost 4 bases. The CDR3 has 15 amino acids. CDR3 nucleotides: TGCGCCAGCAGTCGGACAGGGGGCAGGGGCACTGAAGCTTTCTTT. It translates to CASSRTGGRGTEAFF.

V gene TRBV7-6 combines with J gene TRBJ1-4; maybe TRBD1 (6 bases). Trimming removed 1 base at V and 2 bases at J, with 8 bases between. The CDR3 runs to 15 residues. Germline V lookup: CDR1 SGHVS, CDR2 FNYEAQ. The CDR3 sequence is CASSLDRVTNEKLFF. The CDR3 bases are TGTGCCAGCAGCTTAGACAGGGTGACTAATGAAAAACTGTTTTTT.

The chain couples TRBV5-1 to TRBJ2-3, with 12 bases that match TRBD2. The CDR3 loop spans 15 amino acids. V lost 4 bases and J lost 4; bases outside the gene matches: 4. Germline V lookup: CDR1 SGHRS, CDR2 YFSETQ. The CDR3 spells CASSRLAGVPDTQYF. Here the CDR3 DNA reads TGCGCCAGCAGCCGACTAGCGGGAGTACCAGATACGCAGTATTTT.

The rearrangement joins TRBV15 to TRBJ2-3, with D tentatively TRBD1 (5 bases). V shed 2 bases and J shed 1 base, with 13 bases lying between them. Germline V gene lookup returns CDR1 LNHNV and CDR2 YYDKDF (reference sequence). This CDR3 is built from 16 residues. As DNA, the CDR3 is TGTGCCACCAGCAGAACAGGATCTAGGGGCACAGATACGCAGTATTTT. Its protein product is CATSRTGSRGTDTQYF.

This chain uses TRBV23-1 with TRBJ1-5; D is ambiguous. TRBV23-1 is treated as an ORF (open reading frame) with a function not yet certain. The CDR3 consists of 12 residues. V dropped 7 bases and J dropped 2 bases, with 6 bases sitting between them. CDR3 DNA sequence: TGCGCCAGCATCGGGGGCAATCAGCCCCAGCATTTT. It encodes CASIGGNQPQHF.

The chain employs TRBV6-4 and TRBJ2-5; 7 bases align to TRBD2. Looked up from germline, CDR1 is MRHNA and CDR2 is SNTAGT. The CDR3 has 14 residues. Losses at the gene ends were 8 bases for V and 6 bases for J; bases not matched to a gene: 12. The CDR3 sequence: CASGGLVVLKTQYF. The CDR3 DNA reads TGTGCCAGCGGTGGACTAGTAGTCTTAAAGACCCAGTACTTC.

For the CDR3, the DNA is TGTGCCAGCAGTGAAGGGGGGACAGGAACTGGCTACACCTTC. It yields the protein CASSEGGTGTGYTF. The chain recombines TRBV2 with TRBJ1-2, with 8 bases lining up with TRBD1. V trimming: 1 base; J trimming: 7 bases; junction bases outside the gene matches: 5. The CDR3 loop spans 14 amino acids. Germline values: CDR1 SNHLY, CDR2 FYNNEI.

J is TRBJ2-1 and V is TRBV7-2; possibly TRBD2 for D (5 bases). The CDR3 has 16 residues. The ends were cut back, 1 base at V and 1 base at J, with 11 bases in the middle. In germline, CDR1 is SGHTA, CDR2 FQGNSA. The CDR3 region is CASSLGPEGSYNEQFF. Written as DNA, the CDR3 is TGTGCCAGCAGCTTAGGCCCAGAGGGATCCTACAATGAGCAGTTCTTC. The entire variable domain, with the rest obtained from reference TRBV7-2 and TRBJ2-1, is as follows: GAGVSQSPSNKVTEKGKDVELRCDPISGHTALYWYRQSLGQGLEFLIYFQGNSAPDKSGLPSDRFSAERTGGSVSTLTIQRTQQEDSAVYLCASSLGPEGSYNEQFFGPGTRLTVL.

The chain recombines TRBV5-1 with TRBJ2-4; a possible D gene is TRBD2 (5 bases). Looked up from germline, CDR1 is SGHRS and CDR2 is YFSETQ. The ends were cut back, 6 bases at V and 7 bases at J, with 14 bases in the middle. This CDR3 contains 13 residues. The CDR3 here is CASTAGNGNIQYF. CDR3 in DNA: TGCGCCAGCACGGCGGGCAATGGGAACATTCAGTACTTC.

This clone was seen just once. The rearrangement links TRBV19 to TRBJ1-2; TRBD1 agrees at 9 bases. After removal of 7 bases from V and 7 bases from J, the junction contained 4 bases not matched to a gene. Germline V gene lookup returns CDR1 LNHDA and CDR2 SQIVND (reference sequence). CDR3 length: 12 residues. The CDR3 spells CASILDRGGYTF. As DNA, the CDR3 is TGTGCCAGTATTCTGGACAGGGGTGGCTACACCTTC.

This chain uses TRBV7-9 with TRBJ2-1, with D possibly matching TRBD2 (5 bases). This CDR3 spans 14 amino acids. Germline CDR1 SEHNR, CDR2 FQNEAQ (reference sequence). V lost 2 bases and J 3 bases, leaving 8 bases between the germline ends. This chain's CDR3 is CASSLISDYNEQFF. The CDR3, as DNA: TGTGCCAGCAGCTTAATTAGCGACTACAATGAGCAGTTCTTC.

V usage is TRBV2 and J usage is TRBJ1-2, with a weak D call TRBD1 (5 bases). The CDR3 totals 14 residues. V dropped 4 bases and J dropped 0 bases, with 9 bases sitting between them. Germline-derived CDR1 and CDR2 are SNHLY and FYNNEI. CDR3 in amino acids: CASSGTPTNYGYTF. DNA of the CDR3: TGTGCCAGCAGTGGGACACCCACTAACTATGGCTACACCTTC.

This clone appeared once. J is TRBJ2-7 and V is TRBV18; D unclear. The germline V gene has CDR1 KGHSH and CDR2 LQKENI. The CDR3 loop spans 16 amino acids. Between the trimmed V and J ends, which lost 3 bases and 2 bases, there was a span of 17 bases. CDR3 sequence (DNA): TGTGCCAGCTCACCTCGTTCGACACCCGCTACCTACGAGCAGTACTTC. Protein sequence: CASSPRSTPATYEQYF.

The chain has TRBV18 and TRBJ2-1; 9 bases are shared with TRBD2. The CDR3 totals 15 residues. CDR1 and CDR2 from the germline V gene are KGHSH and LQKENI. The V and J ends lost 6 bases and 7 bases, in that order; junction bases with no gene match: 10. The CDR3 spells CASSRDLAGRNEQFF. The CDR3 bases are TGTGCCAGCTCCCGAGATCTAGCGGGAAGGAATGAGCAGTTCTTC. The entire variable domain, with the rest obtained from reference TRBV18 and TRBJ2-1, is as follows: NAGVMQNPRHLVRRRGQEARLRCSPMKGHSHVYWYRQLPEEGLKFMVYLQKENIIDESGMPKERFSAEFPKEGPSILRIQQVVRGDSAAYFCASSRDLAGRNEQFFGPGTRLTVL.

This chain links TRBV9 with TRBJ2-7, with D tentatively TRBD2 (6 bases). The V end lost 0 bases, the J end lost 6 bases, and 13 bases lay between the germline ends. The germline CDR1 and CDR2 sequences are SGDLS and YYNGEE. This CDR3 is 14 amino acids long. The CDR3 sequence is CASSVDEGRSEQYF. DNA for the CDR3: TGTGCCAGCAGCGTAGATGAGGGGAGGTCCGAGCAGTACTTC.

The chain's CDR3 is CASSEGGFGNTEAFF. The DNA for the CDR3 is TGTGCCAGCAGTGAAGGAGGGTTCGGGAACACTGAAGCTTTCTTT. The V call is TRBV6-1, the J call TRBJ1-1; D unresolved. From germline, CDR1 is MNHNS and CDR2 SASEGT. V lost 1 base and J 1 base, leaving 10 bases between the germline ends. This CDR3 comprises 15 residues.

This clone was found once. This CDR3 reads CASSRDRETQYF. For the CDR3, the DNA is TGTGCCAGCAGCAGAGACAGAGAGACCCAGTACTTC. The V and J genes are TRBV7-2 and TRBJ2-5; weak D call: TRBD1 (5 bases). Looked up from germline, CDR1 is SGHTA and CDR2 is FQGNSA. The CDR3 length is 12 residues. The V gene lost 5 bases and the J gene lost 4 bases, with 8 bases spanning the gap.

The chain has TRBV10-3 and TRBJ2-7; the D gene is possibly TRBD1 (6 bases). The CDR3 runs 13 residues. Per the germline V gene, CDR1 is ENHRY and CDR2 is SYGVKD. V lost 3 bases to trimming and J lost 2 bases, with 8 bases between them. The CDR3 here is CAISDTGTYEQYF. The CDR3, as DNA: TGTGCCATCAGTGATACAGGGACCTACGAGCAGTACTTC.

Note on this clone: The junction differs from germline at one of its ends, possibly a read error. The chain couples TRBV5-1 to TRBJ1-1, with unresolved D. Germline CDR1 is SGHRS and CDR2 is YFSETQ. The CDR3 extends over 14 amino acids. CDR3 amino acids: CASSFGSGDTEAFF. CDR3 nucleotide sequence: TGTGCCAGCAGCTTCGGTAGCGGGGACACTGAAGCTTTCTTT.

The chain couples TRBV27 to TRBJ2-1; TRBD2 matches 14 bases. The V and J ends lost 3 bases and 6 bases, in that order; junction bases with no gene match: 4. CDR3 length: 16 amino acids. Per the germline V gene, CDR1 is MNHEY and CDR2 is SMNVEV (reference sequence). DNA for the CDR3: TGTGCCAGCAGTTTCTACGGACTAGCGGGAGGCAATGAGCAGTTCTTC. Protein product: CASSFYGLAGGNEQFF.

A single count supports this clone. This chain uses TRBV28 with TRBJ2-3; 13 bases are a match to TRBD2. The V segment lost 6 bases and the J segment 2 bases; nucleotides outside the gene matches: 5. Germline V CDR1 and CDR2: MDHEN, SYDVKM. The CDR3 loop spans 16 amino acids. This CDR3 reads CASRTGTSGDTDTQYF. In DNA, the CDR3 is TGTGCCAGCAGAACCGGGACTAGCGGGGACACAGATACGCAGTATTTT.

The chain employs TRBV28 and TRBJ1-1, with 8 positions matching TRBD1. The CDR3 runs to 15 residues. Germline V CDR1 and CDR2: MDHEN, SYDVKM. V trimming: 6 bases; J trimming: 5 bases; junction bases outside the gene matches: 11. The CDR3 coding sequence is TGTGCCAGCAGGCCTCGACAGGGGTTTGGGACTGAAGCTTTCTTT. It codes for CASRPRQGFGTEAFF.

The chain joins TRBV11-2 to TRBJ2-7, with a weak D call TRBD2 (5 bases). Germline CDR1 and CDR2: SGHAT and FQNNGV. With 2 bases removed from V and 2 bases from J, the gap between germline ends came to 10 bases. The CDR3 is made up of 14 amino acids. The CDR3 DNA reads as TGTGCCAGCAGCTTATACGGGAATCCCTACGAGCAGTACTTC. It is translated as CASSLYGNPYEQYF.

V usage is TRBV12-5 and J usage is TRBJ2-1; 12 bases agree with TRBD2. Trimming cost V 1 base and J 7 bases; bases outside gene matches: 5. Germline loops: CDR1 LGHNT, CDR2 FRNRAP. The CDR3 contains 16 residues. DNA for the CDR3: TGTGCTAGTGGTTTGGGCCTAGCGGGGGGGTGGAATGAGCAGTTCTTC. It yields the protein CASGLGLAGGWNEQFF.

The V and J genes are TRBV12-5 and TRBJ2-3, with 9 bases aligning to TRBD2. With 7 bases clipped from V and 4 bases from J, the junction kept 9 bases outside the gene matches. This CDR3 has 15 residues. CDR1 LGHNT and CDR2 FRNRAP come from the germline V gene. The chain's CDR3 is CASVLSGGRADTQYF. The CDR3 DNA follows: TGTGCTAGTGTTCTTAGCGGGGGACGTGCAGATACGCAGTATTTT.